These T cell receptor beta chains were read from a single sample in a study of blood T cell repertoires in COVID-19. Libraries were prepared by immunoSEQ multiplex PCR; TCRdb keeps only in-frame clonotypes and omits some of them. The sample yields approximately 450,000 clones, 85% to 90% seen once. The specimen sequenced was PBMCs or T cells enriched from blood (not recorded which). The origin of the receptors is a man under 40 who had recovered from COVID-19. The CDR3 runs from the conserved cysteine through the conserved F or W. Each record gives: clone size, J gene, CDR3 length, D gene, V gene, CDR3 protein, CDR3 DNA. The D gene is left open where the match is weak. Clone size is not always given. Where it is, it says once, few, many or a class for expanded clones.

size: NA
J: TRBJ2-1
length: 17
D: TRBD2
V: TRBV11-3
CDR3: CASSPTSGRGRYNEQFF
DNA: TGTGCCAGCAGCCCAACTAGCGGGAGAGGAAGGTACAATGAGCAGTTCTTC

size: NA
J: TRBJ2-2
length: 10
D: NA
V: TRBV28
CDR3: CASSRMELFF
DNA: TGTGCCAGCAGTCGTATGGAGCTGTTTTTT

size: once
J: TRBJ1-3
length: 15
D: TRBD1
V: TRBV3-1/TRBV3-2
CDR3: CASSVRGSSGNTIYF
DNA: TGTGCCAGCAGCGTCAGGGGGTCGTCTGGAAACACCATATATTTT

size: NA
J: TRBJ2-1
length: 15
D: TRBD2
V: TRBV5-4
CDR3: CASSFGLAGVSEQFF
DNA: TGTGCCAGCAGCTTTGGACTAGCGGGAGTAAGTGAGCAGTTCTTC

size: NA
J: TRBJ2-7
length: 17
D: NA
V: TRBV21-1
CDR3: CASSKWGLAGVHSEQYF
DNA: TGTGCCAGCAGCAAATGGGGACTAGCGGGAGTGCATAGCGAGCAGTACTTC

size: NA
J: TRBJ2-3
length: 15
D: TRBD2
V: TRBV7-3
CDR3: CASSLMEGTSGARYF
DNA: TGTGCCAGCAGCTTAATGGAGGGGACTAGCGGGGCACGGTATTTT

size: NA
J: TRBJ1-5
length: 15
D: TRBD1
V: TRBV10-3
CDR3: CAISEEGGINQPQHF
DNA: TGTGCCATCAGTGAGGAAGGGGGCATCAATCAGCCCCAGCATTTT

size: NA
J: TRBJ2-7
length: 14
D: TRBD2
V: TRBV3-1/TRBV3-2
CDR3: CASSPETSDYEQYF
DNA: TGTGCCAGCAGCCCCGAGACTAGCGACTACGAGCAGTACTTC

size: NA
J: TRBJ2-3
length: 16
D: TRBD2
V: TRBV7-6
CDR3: CASSLAGGRGTDTQYF
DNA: TGTGCCAGCAGCTTAGCGGGAGGGCGGGGCACAGATACGCAGTATTTT

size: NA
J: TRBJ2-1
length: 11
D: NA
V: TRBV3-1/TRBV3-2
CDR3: CASSQLGGPFF
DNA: TGTGCCAGCAGCCAACTAGGAGGGCCGTTCTTC

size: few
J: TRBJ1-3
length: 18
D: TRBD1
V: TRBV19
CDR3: CASSMKPGRGHSGNTIYF
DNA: TGTGCCAGTAGTATGAAACCCGGCAGGGGGCACTCTGGAAACACCATATATTTT

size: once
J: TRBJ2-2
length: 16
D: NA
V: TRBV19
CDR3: CATTVLVSLNTGELFF
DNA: TGTGCCACCACTGTACTGGTTTCCTTGAACACCGGGGAGCTGTTTTTT

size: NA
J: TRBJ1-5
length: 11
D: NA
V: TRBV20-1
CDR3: CSARAVQPQHF
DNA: TGCAGTGCTAGAGCCGTTCAGCCCCAGCATTTT

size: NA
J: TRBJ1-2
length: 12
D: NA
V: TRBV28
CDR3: CASLRNNYGYTF
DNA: TGTGCCAGCCTAAGAAATAACTATGGCTACACCTTC

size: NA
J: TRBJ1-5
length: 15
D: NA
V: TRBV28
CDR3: CASSLKMGGNQPQHF
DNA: TGTGCCAGCAGTTTAAAGATGGGAGGCAATCAGCCCCAGCATTTT

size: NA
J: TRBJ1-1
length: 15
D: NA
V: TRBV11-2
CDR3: CASSLTAILNTEAFF
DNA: TGTGCCAGCAGCCTCACTGCCATCCTGAACACTGAAGCTTTCTTT

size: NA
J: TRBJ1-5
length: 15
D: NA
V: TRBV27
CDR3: CASSGASYSNQPQHF
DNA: TGTGCCAGCAGTGGGGCCAGTTATAGCAATCAGCCCCAGCATTTT

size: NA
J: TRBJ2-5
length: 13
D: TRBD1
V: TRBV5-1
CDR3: CASSLGQQETQYF
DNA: TGCGCCAGCAGCCTGGGACAGCAAGAGACCCAGTACTTC

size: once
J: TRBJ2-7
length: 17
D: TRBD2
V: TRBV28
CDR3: CASRTSGSGSISYEQYF
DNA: TGTGCCAGCAGGACTAGCGGGAGCGGTAGTATATCCTACGAGCAGTACTTC

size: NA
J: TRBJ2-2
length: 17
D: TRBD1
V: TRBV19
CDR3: CASSLNRGPRGTGELFF
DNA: TGTGCCAGTAGTCTGAACAGGGGCCCAAGGGGCACCGGGGAGCTGTTTTTT

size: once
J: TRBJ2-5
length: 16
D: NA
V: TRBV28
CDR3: CASSREAGTGGETQYF
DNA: TGTGCCAGCAGTCGCGAGGCGGGGACCGGAGGAGAGACCCAGTACTTC

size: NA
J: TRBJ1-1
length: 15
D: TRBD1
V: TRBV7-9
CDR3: CASSFTGGEDTEAFF
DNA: TGTGCCAGCAGCTTCACAGGGGGCGAGGACACTGAAGCTTTCTTT

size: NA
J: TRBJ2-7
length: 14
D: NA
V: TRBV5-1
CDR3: CASTAGDRLDEQYF
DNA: TGCGCCAGCACTGCGGGGGACAGGCTGGACGAGCAGTACTTC

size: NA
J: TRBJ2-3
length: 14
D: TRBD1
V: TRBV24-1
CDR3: CATSRTGGTDTQYF
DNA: TGTGCCACCAGCAGGACAGGGGGAACAGATACGCAGTATTTT

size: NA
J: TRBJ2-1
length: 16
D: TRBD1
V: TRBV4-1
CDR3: CASSRGGRRSYNEQFF
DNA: TGCGCCAGCAGCCGAGGGGGCCGCCGCTCCTACAATGAGCAGTTCTTC

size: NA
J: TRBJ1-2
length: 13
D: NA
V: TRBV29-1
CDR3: CSVRLGAAYGYTF
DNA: TGCAGCGTTCGCCTAGGGGCAGCTTATGGCTACACCTTC

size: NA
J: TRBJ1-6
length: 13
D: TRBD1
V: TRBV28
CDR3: CASRGQEYAPLHF
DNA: TGTGCCAGCAGAGGACAGGAATACGCACCCCTCCACTTT

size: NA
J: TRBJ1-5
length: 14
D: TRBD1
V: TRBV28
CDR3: CASTRDRGFQPQHF
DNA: TGTGCCAGCACCCGGGACAGGGGTTTTCAGCCCCAGCATTTT

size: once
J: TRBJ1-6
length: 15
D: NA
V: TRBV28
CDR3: CASSLDGGFDSPLHF
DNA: TGTGCCAGCAGTTTAGATGGGGGCTTCGATTCACCCCTCCACTTT

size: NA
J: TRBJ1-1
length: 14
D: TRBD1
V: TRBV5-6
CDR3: CASEPQGTVRVAFF
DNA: TGTGCCAGCGAGCCTCAGGGGACAGTCCGCGTCGCTTTCTTT

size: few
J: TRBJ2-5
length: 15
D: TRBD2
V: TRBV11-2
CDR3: CASSLWRGASETQYF
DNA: TGTGCCAGCAGCTTATGGCGGGGGGCGAGCGAGACCCAGTACTTC

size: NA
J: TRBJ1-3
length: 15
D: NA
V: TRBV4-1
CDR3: CASSPREGAGNTIYF
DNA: TGCGCCAGCAGCCCGAGGGAGGGGGCTGGAAACACCATATATTTT

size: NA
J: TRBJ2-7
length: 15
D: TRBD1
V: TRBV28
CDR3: CASRGIGQGAEEQYF
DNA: TGTGCCAGCAGAGGCATTGGACAGGGGGCGGAAGAGCAGTACTTC

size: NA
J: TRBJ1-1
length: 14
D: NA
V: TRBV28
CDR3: CASSSYIDGDEAFF
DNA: TGTGCCAGCAGTTCCTACATCGACGGGGATGAAGCTTTCTTT

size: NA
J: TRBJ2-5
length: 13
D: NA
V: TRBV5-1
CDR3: CASSFGEVETQYF
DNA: TGCGCCAGCAGCTTCGGGGAGGTGGAGACCCAGTACTTC

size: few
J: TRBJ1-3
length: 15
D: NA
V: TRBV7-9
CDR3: CASSRTPGAGNTIYF
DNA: TGTGCCAGCAGCCGAACGCCGGGAGCTGGAAACACCATATATTTT

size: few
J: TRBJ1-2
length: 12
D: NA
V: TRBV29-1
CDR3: CSEGGINYGYTF
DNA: TGCAGCGAAGGAGGGATTAACTATGGCTACACCTTC

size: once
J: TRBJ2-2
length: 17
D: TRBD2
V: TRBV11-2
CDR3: CASSLDSGGRSSGELFF
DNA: TGTGCCAGCAGCTTAGATTCGGGCGGGAGAAGTAGCGGGGAGCTGTTTTTT

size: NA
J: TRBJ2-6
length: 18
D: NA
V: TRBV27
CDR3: CASSLGQKYFSGANVLTF
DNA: TGTGCCAGCAGTTTAGGACAGAAGTATTTCTCTGGGGCCAACGTCCTGACTTTC

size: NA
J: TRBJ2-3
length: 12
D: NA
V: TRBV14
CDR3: CASSPSGDTQYF
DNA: TGTGCCAGCAGTCCTAGTGGGGATACGCAGTATTTT

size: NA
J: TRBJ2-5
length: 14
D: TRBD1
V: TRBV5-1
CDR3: CASSFQGARETQYF
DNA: TGCGCCAGCAGCTTTCAGGGGGCGAGGGAGACCCAGTACTTC

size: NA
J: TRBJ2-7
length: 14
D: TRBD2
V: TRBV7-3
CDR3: CASKLAGGPNEQYF
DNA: TGTGCCAGCAAACTAGCGGGAGGGCCGAACGAGCAGTACTTC

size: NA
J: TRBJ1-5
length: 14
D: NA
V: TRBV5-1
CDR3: CASSLGGGDQPQHF
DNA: TGCGCCAGCAGCTTGGGGGGAGGGGATCAGCCCCAGCATTTT

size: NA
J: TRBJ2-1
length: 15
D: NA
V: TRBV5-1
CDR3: CASSYELGRTNEQFF
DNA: TGCGCCAGCAGCTACGAGTTAGGGAGAACTAATGAGCAGTTCTTC

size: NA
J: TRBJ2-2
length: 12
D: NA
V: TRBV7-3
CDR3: CASSRDTGELFF
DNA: TGTGCCAGCAGCCGCGACACCGGGGAGCTGTTTTTT

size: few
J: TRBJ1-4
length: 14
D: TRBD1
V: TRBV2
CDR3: CASSSGTGIEKLFF
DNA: TGTGCCAGCAGCTCCGGGACAGGGATTGAAAAACTGTTTTTT

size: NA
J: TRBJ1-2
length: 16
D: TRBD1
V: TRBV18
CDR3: CASSTRTGSENYGYTF
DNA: TGTGCCAGCTCGACAAGGACAGGCTCGGAAAACTATGGCTACACCTTC

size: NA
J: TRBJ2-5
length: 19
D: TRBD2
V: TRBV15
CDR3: CATSRDDWRASGSSETQYF
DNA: TGTGCCACCAGCAGAGATGATTGGAGGGCTAGCGGGAGTTCGGAGACCCAGTACTTC

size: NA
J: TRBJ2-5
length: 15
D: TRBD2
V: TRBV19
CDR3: CASSIVAGVLETQYF
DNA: TGTGCCAGTAGTATAGTTGCGGGAGTCTTAGAGACCCAGTACTTC

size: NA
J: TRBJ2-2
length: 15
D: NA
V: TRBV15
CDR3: CATSRDEGNTGELFF
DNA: TGTGCCACCAGCAGAGATGAGGGTAATACCGGGGAGCTGTTTTTT